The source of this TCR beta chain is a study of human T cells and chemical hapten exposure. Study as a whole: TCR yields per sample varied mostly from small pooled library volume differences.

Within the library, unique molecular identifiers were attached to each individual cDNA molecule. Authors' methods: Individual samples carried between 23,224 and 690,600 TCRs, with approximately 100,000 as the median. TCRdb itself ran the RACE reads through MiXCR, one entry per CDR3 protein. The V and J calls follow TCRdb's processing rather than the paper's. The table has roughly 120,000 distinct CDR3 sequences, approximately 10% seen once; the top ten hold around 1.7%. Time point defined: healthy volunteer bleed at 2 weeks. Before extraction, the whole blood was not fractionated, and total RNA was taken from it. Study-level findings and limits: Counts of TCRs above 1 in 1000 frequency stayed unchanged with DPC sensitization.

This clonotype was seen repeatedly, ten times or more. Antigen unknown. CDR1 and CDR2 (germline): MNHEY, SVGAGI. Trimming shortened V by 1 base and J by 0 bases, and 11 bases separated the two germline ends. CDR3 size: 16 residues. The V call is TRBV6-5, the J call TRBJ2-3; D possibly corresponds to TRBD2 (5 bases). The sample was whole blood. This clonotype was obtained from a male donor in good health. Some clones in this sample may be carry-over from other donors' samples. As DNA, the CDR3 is TGTGCCAGCAGTTACTTAAGCGGTTCTAGCACAGATACGCAGTATTTT. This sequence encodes CASSYLSGSSTDTQYF.